This T cell receptor beta chain was sequenced during a study of T cell responses to AZD1222 COVID-19 vaccine. Study conclusions and caveats: Repertoire sampling happened only post peak T cell response.

This clone was picked up one time. Its specificity is unknown. Germline CDR1 and CDR2: MDHEN and SYDVKM. The length of the CDR3 is 14 residues. V trimming: 2 bases; J trimming: 8 bases; junction bases outside the gene matches: 4. TCRdb's copy holds only in-frame clones and misses some; the assay was immunoSEQ multiplex PCR. Among some 120,000 clones listed, approximately 92% were seen once. The sequenced sample was peripheral blood, obtained 28 days after the second AZD1222 dose. The receptor's source is an adult who received the AZD1222 COVID-19 vaccine. The chain employs TRBV28 and TRBJ2-1, with TRBD2 matching over 9 bases. CDR3 sequence: CASSLGGRADEQFF. In DNA, the CDR3 is TGTGCCAGCAGTTTAGGCGGGAGGGCTGATGAGCAGTTCTTC.